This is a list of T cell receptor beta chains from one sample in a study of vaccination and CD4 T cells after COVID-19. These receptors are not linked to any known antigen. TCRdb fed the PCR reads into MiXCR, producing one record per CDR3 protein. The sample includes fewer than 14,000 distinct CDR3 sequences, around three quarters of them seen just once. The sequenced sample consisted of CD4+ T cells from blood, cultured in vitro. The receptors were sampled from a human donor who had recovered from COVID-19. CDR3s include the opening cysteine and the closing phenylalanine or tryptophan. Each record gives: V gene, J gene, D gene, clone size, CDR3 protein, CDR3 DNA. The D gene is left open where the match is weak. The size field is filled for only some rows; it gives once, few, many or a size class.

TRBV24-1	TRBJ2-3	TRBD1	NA	CATSDLTGGRTTDTQYF	TGTGCCACCAGTGATCTGACAGGGGGTAGGACGACAGATACGCAGTATTTT
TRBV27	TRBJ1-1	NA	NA	CASSFEGSYTEAFF	TGTGCCAGCAGTTTTGAGGGCTCGTACACTGAAGCTTTCTTT
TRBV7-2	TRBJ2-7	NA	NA	CASSQMGTEQYF	TGTGCCAGCAGCCAGATGGGGACAGAGCAGTACTTC
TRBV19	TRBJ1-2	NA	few	CATSLGLNYGYTF	TGTGCCACCTCCTTGGGGCTTAACTATGGCTACACCTTC
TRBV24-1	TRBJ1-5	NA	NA	CATSKGLGNNRPQHF	TGTGCCACCAGTAAAGGACTGGGGAACAATCGGCCCCAGCATTTT
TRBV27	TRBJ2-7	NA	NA	CASSLGRDVPYEQYF	TGTGCCAGCAGTTTAGGTCGTGATGTCCCCTACGAGCAGTACTTC
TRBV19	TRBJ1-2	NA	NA	CASNLLQGPSYGYTF	TGTGCCAGTAACCTCTTACAGGGCCCGAGCTATGGCTACACCTTC
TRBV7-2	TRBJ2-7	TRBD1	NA	CASSLQGATTYEQYF	TGTGCCAGCAGCTTACAGGGGGCGACCACCTACGAGCAGTACTTC
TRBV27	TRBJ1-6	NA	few	CASAGTMNNSPLHF	TGTGCCAGCGCTGGGACAATGAATAATTCACCCCTCCACTTT
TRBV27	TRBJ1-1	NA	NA	CASSLGQINTEAFF	TGTGCCAGCAGTTTAGGCCAGATAAACACTGAAGCTTTCTTT
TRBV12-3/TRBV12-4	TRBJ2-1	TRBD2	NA	CASSLGTSGRAGEQFF	TGTGCCAGCAGTTTAGGGACGAGCGGGAGGGCCGGTGAGCAGTTCTTC
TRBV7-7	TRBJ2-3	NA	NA	CASSLSPSTDTQYF	TGTGCTAGCAGCTTATCCCCTAGCACAGATACGCAGTATTTT
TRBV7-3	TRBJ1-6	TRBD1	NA	CASSRGQSESPLHF	TGTGCCAGCAGCCGGGGACAGTCGGAATCACCCCTCCACTTT
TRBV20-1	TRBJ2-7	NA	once	CSGRKGTAYEQYF	TGCAGTGGGAGAAAGGGGACTGCCTACGAGCAGTACTTC
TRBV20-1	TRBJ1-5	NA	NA	CSAREHSLGPQHF	TGCAGTGCTAGAGAACATTCTCTAGGACCCCAGCATTTT
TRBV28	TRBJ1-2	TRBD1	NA	CASSSPIAPRQGLGGYGYTF	TGTGCCAGCAGTTCTCCCATCGCACCAAGACAGGGGTTGGGAGGCTATGGCTACACCTTC
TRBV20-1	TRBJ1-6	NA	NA	CSARAVGTPNSPLHF	TGCAGTGCTAGGGCTGTCGGGACACCTAATTCACCCCTCCACTTT
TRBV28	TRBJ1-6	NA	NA	CASRGGGINSPLHF	TGTGCCAGCAGGGGGGGGGGAATAAATTCACCCCTCCACTTT
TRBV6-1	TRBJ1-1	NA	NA	CASSPMYTEAFF	TGTGCCAGCAGTCCAATGTACACTGAAGCTTTCTTT
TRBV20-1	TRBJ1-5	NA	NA	CSASRTDHSNQPQHF	TGCAGTGCCTCGAGGACCGACCATAGCAATCAGCCCCAGCATTTT
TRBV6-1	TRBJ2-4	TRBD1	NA	CASSRDRGDIQYF	TGTGCCAGCAGCCGGGACAGGGGGGACATTCAGTACTTC
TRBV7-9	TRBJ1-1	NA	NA	CASSLVAHWNTEAFF	TGTGCCAGCAGCTTGGTTGCACACTGGAACACTGAAGCTTTCTTT
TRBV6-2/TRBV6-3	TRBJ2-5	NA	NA	CASSPLGLTGETQYF	TGTGCCAGCAGTCCCCTAGGGCTAACCGGGGAGACCCAGTACTTC
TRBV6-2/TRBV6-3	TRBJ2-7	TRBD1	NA	CASSYQGQNYEQYF	TGTGCCAGCAGTTACCAGGGACAGAACTACGAGCAGTACTTC
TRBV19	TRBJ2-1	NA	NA	CASSTWSPYRGDLNEQFF	TGTGCCAGTAGTACCTGGTCCCCTTACAGAGGAGATTTGAATGAGCAGTTCTTC
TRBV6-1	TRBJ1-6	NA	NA	CASSWEQGRNSPLHF	TGTGCCAGCAGTTGGGAGCAGGGGCGGAATTCACCCCTCCACTTT
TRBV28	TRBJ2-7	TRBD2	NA	CASRTLLAGDSSYEQYF	TGTGCCAGCAGGACCCTTCTAGCGGGAGACTCCTCCTACGAGCAGTACTTC
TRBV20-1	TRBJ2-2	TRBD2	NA	CSATRGLPPGGGELFF	TGCAGTGCTACGAGGGGACTCCCGCCGGGAGGCGGGGAGCTGTTTTTT
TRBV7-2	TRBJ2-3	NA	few	CASSLMSGPTDTQYF	TGTGCCAGCAGCTTAATGAGCGGACCCACAGATACGCAGTATTTT
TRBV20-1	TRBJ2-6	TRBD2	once	CSARVYRAGASSGANVLTF	TGCAGTGCTAGAGTTTACAGAGCGGGAGCGTCCTCTGGGGCCAACGTCCTGACTTTC
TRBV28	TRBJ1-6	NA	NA	CASSRPTNSPLHF	TGTGCCAGCAGCAGGCCCACAAATTCACCCCTCCACTTT
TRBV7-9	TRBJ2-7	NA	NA	CASSRSQGQEQYF	TGTGCCAGCAGCCGATCTCAGGGGCAGGAGCAGTACTTC
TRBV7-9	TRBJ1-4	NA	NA	CASSLEQGVGEKLFF	TGTGCCAGCAGCTTAGAACAGGGTGTCGGCGAAAAACTGTTTTTT
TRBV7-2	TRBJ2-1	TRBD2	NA	CASSRGGAGDNEQFF	TGTGCCAGCAGCCGCGGGGGAGCGGGGGACAATGAGCAGTTCTTC
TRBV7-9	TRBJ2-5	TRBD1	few	CASSQGDVAETQYF	TGTGCCAGCAGCCAGGGGGATGTCGCAGAGACCCAGTACTTC
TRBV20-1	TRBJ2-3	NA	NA	CSVVGGILGDTQYF	TGCAGTGTGGTCGGCGGGATACTTGGTGATACGCAGTATTTT
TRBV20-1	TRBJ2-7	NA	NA	CSARQRTEQYF	TGCAGTGCCCGACAGCGTACGGAGCAGTACTTC
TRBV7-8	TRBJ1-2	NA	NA	CASSQTGPYGYTF	TGTGCCAGCAGCCAGACAGGTCCCTATGGCTACACCTTC
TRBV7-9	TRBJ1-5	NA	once	CASSLQGFNQPQHF	TGTGCCAGCAGCCTACAGGGATTCAATCAGCCCCAGCATTTT
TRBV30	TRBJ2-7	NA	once	CAWSVSRERPYEQYF	TGTGCCTGGAGTGTCTCCCGGGAGCGGCCCTACGAGCAGTACTTC
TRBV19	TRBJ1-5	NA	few	CASSIRGVYSNQPQHF	TGTGCCAGTAGTATCCGGGGGGTATATAGCAATCAGCCCCAGCATTTT
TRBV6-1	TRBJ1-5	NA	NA	CASSPRTGISNQPQHF	TGTGCCAGCAGCCCCAGGACGGGGATAAGCAATCAGCCCCAGCATTTT
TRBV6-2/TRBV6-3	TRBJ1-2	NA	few	CASTPGRVYGYTF	TGTGCCAGCACCCCTGGACGGGTCTATGGCTACACCTTC
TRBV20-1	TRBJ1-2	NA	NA	CSARGGRTTLNYGYTF	TGCAGTGCTAGAGGCGGGAGGACCACACTTAACTATGGCTACACCTTC
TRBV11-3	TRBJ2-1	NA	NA	CASSLGVANYNEQFF	TGTGCCAGCAGCTTAGGGGTAGCGAACTACAATGAGCAGTTCTTC
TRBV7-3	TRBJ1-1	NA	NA	CASSLTSGGLAEAFF	TGTGCCAGCAGCTTAACGTCGGGGGGATTGGCTGAAGCTTTCTTT
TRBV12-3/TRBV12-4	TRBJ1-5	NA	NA	CASSPRGADQPQHF	TGTGCCAGCAGCCCCCGGGGGGCGGATCAGCCCCAGCATTTT
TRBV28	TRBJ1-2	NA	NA	CASSLLHPPGRGYTF	TGTGCCAGCAGTTTACTCCACCCACCGGGCAGAGGCTACACCTTC
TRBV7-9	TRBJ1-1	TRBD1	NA	CASRRTGGQTEAFF	TGTGCCAGCAGACGGACAGGGGGGCAGACTGAAGCTTTCTTT
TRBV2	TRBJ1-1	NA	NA	CARGGLNADTEAFF	TGTGCCAGGGGGGGACTAAATGCGGACACTGAAGCTTTCTTT
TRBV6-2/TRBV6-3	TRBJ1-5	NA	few	CASRRTASNQPQHF	TGTGCCAGCAGGAGGACAGCTAGCAATCAGCCCCAGCATTTT
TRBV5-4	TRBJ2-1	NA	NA	CASSFSDEQFF	TGTGCCAGCAGCTTTTCTGATGAGCAGTTCTTC
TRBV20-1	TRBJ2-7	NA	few	CSAARQGYEQYF	TGCAGTGCTGCCCGCCAGGGCTACGAGCAGTACTTC
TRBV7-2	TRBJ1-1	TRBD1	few	CASSSYRGDAFF	TGTGCCAGCAGCTCATACAGGGGGGACGCTTTCTTT
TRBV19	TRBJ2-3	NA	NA	CASQGFGTQYF	TGTGCCAGTCAAGGTTTTGGGACGCAGTATTTT
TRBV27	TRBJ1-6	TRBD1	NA	CASSYGDRGNSPLHF	TGTGCCAGCAGTTACGGGGACAGGGGGAATTCACCCCTCCACTTT
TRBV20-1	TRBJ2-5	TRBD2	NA	CSVLAGVKETQYF	TGCAGTGTTTTGGCGGGAGTCAAAGAGACCCAGTACTTC
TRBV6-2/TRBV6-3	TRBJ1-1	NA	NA	CASSYSPSNTEAFF	TGTGCCAGCAGTTACTCCCCCTCGAACACTGAAGCTTTCTTT
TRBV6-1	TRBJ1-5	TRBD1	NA	CASSPDRGGNQPQHF	TGTGCCAGCAGCCCAGACAGGGGCGGCAATCAGCCCCAGCATTTT